This TCR beta chain was sequenced during a study of blood T cell repertoires in COVID-19. Original handling: It was from reference gene primer amplification that nucleated cell counts were estimated. Sequenced by immunoSEQ multiplex PCR; TCRdb stores in-frame clones only, minus some. Clone size and the V and J calls come from that table; the DNA yielded D and trimming. The table has about 250,000 clones, less than 90% seen once. Per germline, CDR1 LNHDA and CDR2 SQIVND (reference sequence). The CDR3 loop spans 14 amino acids. V lost 5 bases and J 7 bases, leaving 15 bases between the germline ends. The rearrangement joins TRBV19 to TRBJ2-1; D remains ambiguous. Sequencing was carried out using peripheral blood. This receptor was taken from a woman in her thirties or forties who had recovered from COVID-19. CDR3 in DNA: TGTGCCAGTAGTCCCACGATTACACAGAATGAGCAGTTCTTC. Amino acid sequence: CASSPTITQNEQFF.